Listed here are 22 T cell receptor beta chains from one sample, sequenced in a study of graft-versus-host responses after intestinal transplantation. Their target antigens are unknown. Here immunoSEQ multiplex PCR was the method, and the copy in TCRdb shows in-frame clones only, minus some. In the table there are 90,000 to 130,000 clones, roughly 93% of which are singletons. The sequenced sample was unstimulated CD8+ T cells sorted from spleen or lymph node cells, obtained before intestinal transplant. Receptors were obtained from a human donor who received an intestinal transplant.

The chain has TRBV6-5 and TRBJ2-7, with TRBD1 identical over 7 bases. V shed 10 bases and J 3 bases; nucleotides not matched to a gene: 6. CDR3 length: 12 residues. Germline loops: CDR1 MNHEY, CDR2 SVGAGI. CDR3 region: CAIRDSNYEQYF. The CDR3 DNA sequence: TGTGCCATCCGGGACAGCAACTACGAGCAGTACTTC.

This clone was recorded once. V gene TRBV11-2 combines with J gene TRBJ2-7, with a tentative D call TRBD1 (5 bases). Deletions cut 4 bases from V and 0 bases from J, with 10 bases between. The germline CDR1 and CDR2 sequences are SGHAT and FQNNGV. The CDR3 sequence is 14 residues long. CDR3 nucleotides: TGTGCCAGCAGCTGGACACTCGACTCCTACGAGCAGTACTTC. Amino acids: CASSWTLDSYEQYF.

This clone was detected only once. The chain employs TRBV4-1 and TRBJ1-1; possible D gene TRBD1, 5 bases. V shed 0 bases and J shed 6 bases, with 8 bases lying between them. CDR3 length: 13 residues. Per germline, CDR1 MGHRA and CDR2 YSYEKL. The CDR3 region has the DNA TGCGCCAGCAGCCAAGAATGGGGGGCTGAAGCTTTCTTT. It translates to CASSQEWGAEAFF.

The chain couples TRBV19 to TRBJ2-3; no clear D. V was pared by 1 base and J by 5 bases, with 7 bases between. Germline assignment: CDR1 LNHDA and CDR2 SQIVND (reference sequence). The CDR3 has 13 amino acids. The CDR3 DNA sequence: TGTGCCAGTAGTATAGGTCCGGGAGATACGCAGTATTTT. As protein: CASSIGPGDTQYF.

This chain links TRBV5-6 with TRBJ2-3, with 14 positions matching TRBD2. Per the germline V gene, CDR1 is SGHDT and CDR2 is YYEEEE. This CDR3 has 16 amino acids. Germline trimming cut 6 bases from V and 7 bases from J; bases unmatched to any gene: 10. CDR3 DNA sequence: TGTGCCAGCAACTGGTGGGGACTAGCGGGAGAGAATACGCAGTATTTT. It specifies CASNWWGLAGENTQYF.

The V gene is TRBV6-1, the J gene TRBJ2-1, with D perhaps matching TRBD2 (6 bases). The CDR3 has 15 amino acids. V lost 4 bases, J lost 2 bases, and 12 bases lay in between. CDR1 and CDR2 (germline): MNHNS, SASEGT. The CDR3 region is CASSAEWRAYNEQFF. The CDR3 nucleotides are TGTGCCAGCAGTGCGGAGTGGAGGGCCTACAATGAGCAGTTCTTC.

This chain joins TRBV19 and TRBJ1-2; D not certain. This CDR3 contains 14 residues. The germline V and J ends were trimmed by 8 bases and 4 bases, with 17 bases remaining between them. Germline V lookup: CDR1 LNHDA, CDR2 SQIVND (reference sequence). CDR3 sequence (DNA): TGTGCCAGTCGTACCCTTAACCCCATCTATGGCTACACCTTC. It codes for CASRTLNPIYGYTF.

The V gene is TRBV19, the J gene TRBJ2-2; D not certain. Between the trimmed V and J ends, which lost 8 bases and 7 bases, there was a span of 11 bases. CDR3 length: 12 residues. CDR1 is LNHDA, CDR2 SQIVND, per germline (reference sequence). The CDR3 nucleotides read TGTGCCAGTTGGGTCTACGGCGGGGAGCTGTTTTTT. It specifies CASWVYGGELFF.

This sequence joins TRBV4-1 and TRBJ2-7; no firm D call. Trimming left V 3 bases short and J 0 bases short, with 9 bases between. CDR1 MGHRA and CDR2 YSYEKL come from the germline V gene. The CDR3 spans 14 residues. The CDR3 DNA is TGCGCCAGCAGCCATCCCTCAGGCTCCTACGAGCAGTACTTC. Encoded protein: CASSHPSGSYEQYF.

This chain joins TRBV28 and TRBJ2-1; 8 positions match TRBD2. With 2 bases clipped from V and 7 bases from J, the junction kept 4 bases outside the gene matches. This CDR3 comprises 14 residues. Germline loops: CDR1 MDHEN, CDR2 SYDVKM. The CDR3 bases are TGTGCCAGCAGTTTAAGGCTAGCGGGTAATGAGCAGTTCTTC. Its translation is CASSLRLAGNEQFF.

The chain has TRBV28 and TRBJ2-7, with D possibly TRBD1 on 5 matching bases. This CDR3 has 15 amino acids. Germline CDR1 reads MDHEN; CDR2 reads SYDVKM. V was pared by 8 bases and J by 3 bases, with 20 bases between. The CDR3 nucleotides read TGTGCCAGCCGCGATCTAGACAGCTGGAGCTACGAGCAGTACTTC. This translates into CASRDLDSWSYEQYF. Combining the CDR3 with reference TRBV28 and TRBJ2-7 gives the whole variable domain DVKVTQSSRYLVKRTGEKVFLECVQDMDHENMFWYRQDPGLGLRLIYFSYDVKMKEKGDIPEGYSVSREKKERFSLILESASTNQTSMYLCASRDLDSWSYEQYFGPGTRLTVT.

V and J are TRBV4-1 and TRBJ2-5; no clear D. Germline V gene sequence: CDR1 MGHRA, CDR2 YSYEKL. Trimming stripped 2 bases from V and 1 base from J, with 8 bases between. The CDR3 contains 14 residues. In DNA, the CDR3 is TGCGCCAGCAGCCAACTAGGTGGCCAAGAGACCCAGTACTTC. Translation gives CASSQLGGQETQYF.

V and J are TRBV28 and TRBJ2-3; 12 bases are shared with TRBD2. V dropped 4 bases and J dropped 3; count of bases not matched to a gene: 5. The germline V gene encodes CDR1 MDHEN and CDR2 SYDVKM. The CDR3 runs to 16 residues. The CDR3 region has the DNA TGTGCCAGCAGTTCCCGACTAGCGGGAGATACAGATACGCAGTATTTT. As protein: CASSSRLAGDTDTQYF.

The sample holds a few counts of this clone. V is TRBV4-1 and J is TRBJ2-1, with 14 bases lining up with TRBD2. The CDR3 sequence is 15 residues long. V lost 4 bases to trimming and J lost 8 bases; unmatched junction nucleotides: 4. Germline lookup yields CDR1 MGHRA and CDR2 YSYEKL. In DNA, the CDR3 is TGCGCCAGCAGCCTAGGGACTAGCGGGAGTTATGAGCAGTTCTTC. It codes for CASSLGTSGSYEQFF.

The gene calls are TRBV9 and TRBJ2-3; D remains ambiguous. From germline, CDR1 is SGDLS and CDR2 YYNGEE. V was trimmed by 4 bases and J by 2 bases, leaving 2 bases between them. CDR3 length equals 11 residues. As DNA, the CDR3 is TGTGCCAGCAGCCTCACAGATACGCAGTATTTT. It is translated as CASSLTDTQYF. The full variable domain, with the rest looked up from reference TRBV9 and TRBJ2-3, is DSGVTQTPKHLITATGQRVTLRCSPRSGDLSVYWYQQSLDQGLQFLIQYYNGEERAKGNILERFSAQQFPDLHSELNLSSLELGDSALYFCASSLTDTQYFGPGTRLTVL.

The chain joins TRBV9 to TRBJ2-1, with 8 bases lining up with TRBD1. Losses at the gene ends were 3 bases for V and 8 bases for J; bases not matched to a gene: 4. The CDR3 loop spans 13 amino acids. Germline-derived CDR1 and CDR2 are SGDLS and YYNGEE. The CDR3 region is CASSGRRGHEQFF. The CDR3 DNA sequence: TGTGCCAGCAGCGGTCGCAGGGGGCATGAGCAGTTCTTC.

The chain employs TRBV7-8 and TRBJ2-7; D might be TRBD2 (5 bases). The V and J ends lost 5 bases and 3 bases respectively, with 5 bases between them. CDR3 length: 11 residues. In germline, CDR1 is SGHVS, CDR2 FQNEAQ. CDR3 bases: TGTGCCAGCAGCGACTACTACGAGCAGTACTTC. Amino acid sequence: CASSDYYEQYF.

The sample holds a few counts of this clone. The chain is built from TRBV5-6 and TRBJ1-5, with no clear D. The V gene lost 0 bases and the J gene lost 1 base, with 2 bases spanning the gap. Germline CDR1 and CDR2: SGHDT and YYEEEE. The CDR3 has 13 residues. This CDR3 is CASSLGSNQPQHF. In DNA form, the CDR3 reads TGTGCCAGCAGCTTGGGGAGCAATCAGCCCCAGCATTTT. The variable domain in full, completed from reference TRBV5-6 and TRBJ1-5, reads DAGVTQSPTHLIKTRGQQVTLRCSPKSGHDTVSWYQQALGQGPQFIFQYYEEEERQRGNFPDRFSGHQFPNYSSELNVNALLLGDSALYLCASSLGSNQPQHFGDGTRLSIL.

This sequence joins TRBV7-9 and TRBJ2-1, with 10 bases fitting TRBD1. CDR1 is SEHNR, CDR2 FQNEAQ, per germline (reference sequence). V lost 5 bases and J lost 15; bases outside the gene matches: 10. The CDR3 runs 13 residues. CDR3 in DNA: TGTGCCAGCAGCCAGGGGCGACAGGGGGCAGGGTTCTTC. Protein sequence: CASSQGRQGAGFF.

The gene calls are TRBV2 and TRBJ2-1; 7 nucleotides agree with TRBD2. Trimming removed 6 bases from V and 4 bases from J; junction bases left unmatched: 6. CDR1 is SNHLY and CDR2 is FYNNEI in the germline V gene. The CDR3 totals 14 residues. The CDR3 protein is CASSAGAGYNEQFF. The CDR3 bases are TGTGCCAGCAGCGCGGGAGCGGGGTACAATGAGCAGTTCTTC.

The chain joins TRBV11-2 to TRBJ2-2, with unresolved D. CDR1 and CDR2 (germline): SGHAT, FQNNGV. The CDR3 consists of 17 residues. V lost 3 bases to trimming and J lost 2 bases, with 16 bases between them. The CDR3 DNA reads as TGTGCCAGCAGCTTCCCCTCCCGGACCTTTAACACCGGGGAGCTGTTTTTT. This gives the protein CASSFPSRTFNTGELFF.

The chain uses TRBV6-1 and TRBJ2-7; 8 bases fit TRBD1. Germline assignment: CDR1 MNHNS and CDR2 SASEGT. V trimming: 4 bases; J trimming: 3 bases; junction bases outside the gene matches: 11. The CDR3 totals 16 residues. The CDR3 DNA reads TGTGCCAGCAGTGCAGGAGGACAGGGACAATTCTACGAGCAGTACTTC. It encodes CASSAGGQGQFYEQYF.